The 26 T cell receptor beta chains given below trace back to one sample, sequenced in a study of shared clonotypes between healthy human individuals. Sequencing used immunoSEQ multiplex PCR; TCRdb keeps in-frame clones, though not all of them. This sample has about 2.1 million clones, with around 95% found just once. Terminally differentiated effector memory CD45RA+ cells were excluded from the naive CD8 cells, which were CD45RO-negative and positively selected for CCR7. Sequenced: naive CD8+ T cells from PBMCs. The receptors originated from a young man in good health. Some clones in this sample may be carry-over from other donors' samples.

The chain carries TRBV28 and TRBJ2-2; TRBD2 might be the D (5 bases). CDR3 size: 16 residues. The V end was cut by 3 bases, the J end by 7 bases, with 18 bases between. Germline V gives CDR1 MDHEN, CDR2 SYDVKM. In DNA, the CDR3 is TGTGCCAGCAGTTTCCTGGACGAGTCCAGCGGCGGGGAGCTGTTTTTT. Protein: CASSFLDESSGGELFF.

The gene calls are TRBV29-1 and TRBJ2-7; D is unresolved. Trimming removed 5 bases at V and 0 bases at J, with 11 bases between. Germline V gene sequence: CDR1 SQVTM, CDR2 ANQGSEA. The CDR3 is 13 residues long. CDR3 DNA: TGCAGCGTTATACCCCGGAGCTCCTACGAGCAGTACTTC. Protein: CSVIPRSSYEQYF.

On this clone itself: Other DNA sequences of this sample code for an identical CDR3. The CDR3 DNA reads as TGTGCCAGCAGCTTGACTGCAAACACTGAAGCTTTCTTT. The encoded protein is CASSLTANTEAFF. The chain has TRBV5-6 and TRBJ1-1; D is unresolved. CDR1 SGHDT and CDR2 YYEEEE come from the germline V gene. The CDR3 covers 13 residues. The V end lost 1 base, the J end lost 2 bases, and 6 bases lay between the germline ends. Supplemented by reference TRBV5-6 and TRBJ1-1, the full variable domain reads DAGVTQSPTHLIKTRGQQVTLRCSPKSGHDTVSWYQQALGQGPQFIFQYYEEEERQRGNFPDRFSGHQFPNYSSELNVNALLLGDSALYLCASSLTANTEAFFGQGTRLTVV.

The rearrangement links TRBV9 to TRBJ2-7, with D possibly matching TRBD2 (5 bases). Germline V gene sequence: CDR1 SGDLS, CDR2 YYNGEE. The V end lost 5 bases, the J end lost 3 bases, and 15 bases lay between the germline ends. This CDR3 has 14 residues. CDR3: CASSSSAGLYEQYF. The CDR3 DNA follows: TGTGCCAGCAGTTCTAGTGCGGGCCTCTACGAGCAGTACTTC.

This chain connects TRBV9 to TRBJ2-3, with 7 bases identical to TRBD1. The J segment lost 2 bases and the V segment lost 3 bases, leaving 3 bases of the junction unmatched. CDR1 SGDLS and CDR2 YYNGEE come from the germline V gene. CDR3 length: 14 amino acids. The CDR3 nucleotides read TGTGCCAGCAGCGCAGGGACAGCCACAGATACGCAGTATTTT. Its protein is CASSAGTATDTQYF. The full variable domain, completed using reference TRBV9 and TRBJ2-3, is DSGVTQTPKHLITATGQRVTLRCSPRSGDLSVYWYQQSLDQGLQFLIQYYNGEERAKGNILERFSAQQFPDLHSELNLSSLELGDSALYFCASSAGTATDTQYFGPGTRLTVL.

V gene TRBV10-3 combines with J gene TRBJ1-1, with 9 nucleotides matching TRBD1. CDR1 is ENHRY and CDR2 is SYGVKD in the germline V gene. CDR3 size: 16 residues. The V and J ends lost 2 bases and 11 bases, in that order; junction bases with no gene match: 15. The CDR3 DNA reads TGTGCCATCAGTGAGACAGACAGGGGGACTCTACCGAAGGCTTTCTTT. It is translated as CAISETDRGTLPKAFF.

The V call is TRBV2, the J call TRBJ2-3; 13 bases line up with TRBD2. This CDR3 is built from 15 residues. The junction had 2 bases not matched to a gene; V was cut back by 3 bases and J by 5 bases. The germline gives CDR1 SNHLY, CDR2 FYNNEI. As DNA, the CDR3 is TGTGCCAGCAGTGATACTAGCGGGAGGGGAGATACGCAGTATTTT. As protein: CASSDTSGRGDTQYF.

The chain carries TRBV9 and TRBJ1-3; TRBD1 aligns across 7 bases. Per the germline V gene, CDR1 is SGDLS and CDR2 is YYNGEE. With 3 bases clipped from V and 4 bases from J, the junction kept 4 bases outside the gene matches. There are 14 residues in the CDR3. The CDR3 loop is CASSETGEGNTIYF. The DNA for the CDR3 is TGTGCCAGCAGCGAAACAGGGGAGGGAAACACCATATATTTT.

In this sample, this clone turned up once. The chain uses TRBV6-5 and TRBJ2-7, with D possibly TRBD1 on 6 matching bases. Trimming stripped 5 bases from V and 6 bases from J, with 11 bases between. The germline V gene has CDR1 MNHEY and CDR2 SVGAGI. This CDR3 spans 12 amino acids. CDR3 sequence reads: CASSAQGSEQYF. The CDR3 bases are TGTGCCAGCAGTGCACAGGGTAGCGAGCAGTACTTC.

This chain uses TRBV18 with TRBJ2-6; D is unresolved. The CDR3 totals 17 residues. The germline gives CDR1 KGHSH, CDR2 LQKENI. V lost 6 bases and J lost 0, with 15 bases in between. DNA for the CDR3: TGTGCCAGCTCGCCTTCAAGAATCCACTCTGGGGCCAACGTCCTGACTTTC. This codes for CASSPSRIHSGANVLTF. Complete variable domain (other parts from reference TRBV18 and TRBJ2-6): NAGVMQNPRHLVRRRGQEARLRCSPMKGHSHVYWYRQLPEEGLKFMVYLQKENIIDESGMPKERFSAEFPKEGPSILRIQQVVRGDSAAYFCASSPSRIHSGANVLTFGAGSRLTVL.

This chain links TRBV9 with TRBJ2-7, with 10 bases aligning to TRBD2. In germline, CDR1 is SGDLS, CDR2 YYNGEE. The CDR3 is 14 residues long. V dropped 3 bases and J dropped 5; count of bases not matched to a gene: 5. DNA of the CDR3: TGTGCCAGCAGCGCTAGCGGGAGAGTCGACGAGCAGTACTTC. This sequence encodes CASSASGRVDEQYF.

The chain uses TRBV7-9 and TRBJ2-7; possible D gene TRBD1, 6 bases. Trimming pared 2 bases from V and 5 bases from J, leaving 19 bases between. Per the germline V gene, CDR1 is SEHNR and CDR2 is FQNEAQ (reference sequence). CDR3 size: 16 residues. CDR3 in DNA: TGTGCCAGCAGCTTAAACCCCAGGGGCAGGGAGAACGAGCAGTACTTC. Protein product: CASSLNPRGRENEQYF.

This chain joins TRBV7-9 and TRBJ2-3, with 14 bases fitting TRBD2. The CDR3 extends over 16 amino acids. From germline, CDR1 is SEHNR and CDR2 FQNEAQ (reference sequence). J gave up 8 bases and V 5 bases, and 9 bases lay outside the gene matches. In DNA, the CDR3 is TGTGCCAGCAGCCTACTCACAGGGACTAGCGGGAGTACGCAGTATTTT. This gives the protein CASSLLTGTSGSTQYF.

The chain uses TRBV21-1 and TRBJ2-7; TRBD1, the table's D call, was not compared with the DNA. TRBV21-1 constitutes a pseudogene. This CDR3 is built from 12 residues. The CDR3 coding sequence is TGTGCCAGCTCCCCGAAACAGGTTAGCCCCATCTTC. It yields the protein CASSPKQVSPIF.

This clone was seen only once. The chain joins TRBV19 to TRBJ2-6; D is possibly TRBD1 or TRBD2 (5 bases each). Germline CDR1 LNHDA, CDR2 SQIVND (reference sequence). The CDR3 is 16 amino acids. The V and J ends lost 7 bases and 0 bases respectively, with 13 bases between them. This CDR3 reads CASTRDGSSGANVLTF. CDR3 coding DNA: TGTGCCAGTACCCGGGACGGAAGCTCTGGGGCCAACGTCCTGACTTTC.

On this clone itself: Other DNA sequences of this sample code for an identical CDR3. The chain links TRBV4-3 to TRBJ1-2; no definite D call. V lost 4 bases, J lost 0 bases, and 9 bases lay in between. The CDR3 consists of 14 residues. The germline CDR1 and CDR2 sequences are LGHNA and YSLEER. This chain's CDR3 is CASSLGLSNYGYTF. CDR3 nucleotides: TGCGCCAGCAGCCTAGGACTTTCTAACTATGGCTACACCTTC.

The J gene is TRBJ2-3, the V gene TRBV11-2; tentative D call: TRBD1 (5 bases). This CDR3 spans 17 amino acids. V lost 1 base to trimming and J lost 4 bases, with 18 bases between them. Germline V lookup: CDR1 SGHAT, CDR2 FQNNGV. Written as DNA, the CDR3 is TGTGCCAGCAGCTTAGCGCTGGCAGGGCGTCCCCCAGATACGCAGTATTTT. Amino acid sequence: CASSLALAGRPPDTQYF.

The V gene is TRBV7-9, the J gene TRBJ2-1; D remains unclear. The CDR3 runs to 14 residues. Trimming took 5 bases from V and 6 from J, leaving 14 bases between them. Germline CDR1 and CDR2: SEHNR and FQNEAQ (reference sequence). The CDR3 nucleotides read TGTGCCAGCAGCACGGACCGGCGGCCCAATGAGCAGTTCTTC. Translation: CASSTDRRPNEQFF. Full variable domain (outside the CDR3, taken from reference TRBV7-9 and TRBJ2-1): DTGVSQNPRHKITKRGQNVTFRCDPISEHNRLYWYRQTLGQGPEFLTYFQNEAQLEKSRLLSDRFSAERPKGSFSTLEIQRTEQGDSAMYLCASSTDRRPNEQFFGPGTRLTVL.

This chain links TRBV13 with TRBJ1-2; 8 bases are a match to TRBD1. This CDR3 comprises 16 residues. Unmatched junction bases numbered 11, after V lost 5 bases and J lost 3 bases. CDR1 is PRHDT and CDR2 is FYEKMQ in the germline V gene (reference sequence). For the CDR3, the DNA is TGTGCCAGCAGCCCCGAGGCGGGACAGGCCTACTATGGCTACACCTTC. It encodes CASSPEAGQAYYGYTF.

Comments on this clone: Distinct nucleotide sequences in the sample also encode this CDR3. This chain joins TRBV5-1 and TRBJ2-7; D is ambiguous. Trimming left V 0 bases short and J 3 bases short, with 7 bases between. Germline-derived CDR1 and CDR2 are SGHRS and YFSETQ. The CDR3 totals 13 residues. The CDR3 DNA sequence: TGCGCCAGCAGCTTGGGATCGGGCTACGAGCAGTACTTC. This translates into CASSLGSGYEQYF.

Comments on this clone: Other nucleotide sequences from this sample produce the same CDR3. The CDR3 protein is CASSLTAGANVLTF. Here the CDR3 DNA reads TGTGCCAGCAGTTTAACGGCCGGGGCCAACGTCCTGACTTTC. The V and J genes are TRBV27 and TRBJ2-6; D ambiguous. Looked up from germline, CDR1 is MNHEY and CDR2 is SMNVEV (reference sequence). The CDR3 contains 14 residues. V lost 2 bases to trimming and J lost 4 bases, with 6 bases between them.

To note about this clone: This same CDR3 is encoded by further DNA sequences in the sample. The V gene is TRBV9, the J gene TRBJ2-7; 7 bases line up with TRBD2. Unmatched junction bases numbered 8, after V lost 2 bases and J lost 6 bases. The CDR3 runs 14 residues. From germline, CDR1 is SGDLS and CDR2 YYNGEE. The CDR3 loop reads CASSVGREGPEQYF. The DNA for the CDR3 is TGTGCCAGCAGCGTCGGCAGGGAGGGGCCCGAGCAGTACTTC.

The chain links TRBV6-5 to TRBJ2-1; 11 bases line up with TRBD1. The germline gives CDR1 MNHEY, CDR2 SVGAGI. The CDR3 covers 15 residues. The V and J ends lost 5 bases and 4 bases, in that order; junction bases with no gene match: 4. CDR3 protein: CASSRTGGLYNEQFF. Written as DNA, the CDR3 is TGTGCCAGCAGTCGGACAGGGGGCTTATACAATGAGCAGTTCTTC.

The genes are TRBV7-3 and TRBJ2-6; no clear D gene. Looked up from germline, CDR1 is SGHTA and CDR2 is FQGTGA. The CDR3 loop spans 16 amino acids. V lost 2 bases, J lost 0 bases, and 8 bases lay in between. Here the CDR3 reads CASSLEGFSGANVLTF. The CDR3 DNA reads as TGTGCCAGCAGCTTAGAAGGCTTCTCTGGGGCCAACGTCCTGACTTTC.

This chain connects TRBV30 to TRBJ2-5, with TRBD1 matching over 10 bases. The DNA end lines up better with TRBJ2-7; the J call may be wrong. The CDR3 has 18 residues. Germline V lookup: CDR1 GTSNPN, CDR2 SVGIG (reference sequence). In nucleotides, the CDR3 is TGTGCCTGGCCTACTCCCATCCTCGGGGGACAGGGGTCCCTCGAGCAGTACTTC. Translation gives CAWPTPILGGQGSLEQYF.

The chain employs TRBV5-1 and TRBJ2-7; D remains ambiguous. The V end was cut by 2 bases, the J end by 7 bases, with 13 bases between. In germline, CDR1 is SGHRS, CDR2 YFSETQ. The CDR3 is 13 amino acids. DNA of the CDR3: TGCGCCAGCAGCTTTTCTGTTCGAGGAGAGCAGTACTTC. Amino acid sequence: CASSFSVRGEQYF.